The present entry profiles one T cell receptor (beta chain) with its context. Its antigen is not known. The data belong to a study of cytomegalovirus exposure and HLA in healthy donors. The overall study: The study's early data release held about 85 million unique TCRs from HLA-typed donors. Of all 400 or so donors who were genotyped, about 84% belonged to the Caucasian-associated ancestry cluster.

The PCR made use of 60 Vbeta and 13 Jbeta primers. The repertoire was sequenced with immunoSEQ multiplex PCR; TCRdb's copy has only in-frame clones and lacks some. The table lists some 45,000 clones, around half of them singletons. Study-wide points: Later work associated fewer than 20,000 TCR beta sequences with HLA alleles at 0.05 false discovery rate. Rare sequences made up most TCRs, while some public TCRs were found in many donors.

The germline V gene encodes CDR1 SGHRS and CDR2 YFSETQ. This CDR3 has 14 residues. Trimming stripped 0 bases from V and 5 bases from J, with 11 bases between. This rearrangement joins TRBV5-1 to TRBJ2-5; D not certain. The sequence came from a human donor in good health. What was sequenced was PBMCs. For the CDR3, the DNA is TGCGCCAGCAGCTTGGAAGAGGTATGGGAGACCCAGTACTTC. Protein product: CASSLEEVWETQYF.